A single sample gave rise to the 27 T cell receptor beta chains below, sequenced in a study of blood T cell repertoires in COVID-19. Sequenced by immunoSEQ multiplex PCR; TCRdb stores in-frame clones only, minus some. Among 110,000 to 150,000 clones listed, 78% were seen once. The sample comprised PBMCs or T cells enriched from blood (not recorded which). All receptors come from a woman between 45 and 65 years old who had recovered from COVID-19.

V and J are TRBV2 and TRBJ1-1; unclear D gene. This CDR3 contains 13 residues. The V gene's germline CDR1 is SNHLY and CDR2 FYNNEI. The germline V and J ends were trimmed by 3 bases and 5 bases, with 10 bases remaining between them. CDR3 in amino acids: CASSDAPRTEAFF. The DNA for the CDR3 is TGTGCCAGCAGTGATGCTCCTAGGACTGAAGCTTTCTTT.

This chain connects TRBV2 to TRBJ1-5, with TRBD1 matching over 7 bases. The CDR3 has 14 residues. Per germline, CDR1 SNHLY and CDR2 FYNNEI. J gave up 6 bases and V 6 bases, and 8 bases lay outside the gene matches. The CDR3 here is CASSSGTVIQPQHF. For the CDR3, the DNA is TGTGCCAGCAGCTCCGGGACAGTAATTCAGCCCCAGCATTTT.

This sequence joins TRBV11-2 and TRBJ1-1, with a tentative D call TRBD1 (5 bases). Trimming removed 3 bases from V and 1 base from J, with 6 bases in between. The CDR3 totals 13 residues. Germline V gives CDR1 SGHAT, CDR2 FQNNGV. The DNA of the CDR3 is TGTGCCAGCAGCTTTGGGGCGAACACTGAAGCTTTCTTT. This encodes CASSFGANTEAFF.

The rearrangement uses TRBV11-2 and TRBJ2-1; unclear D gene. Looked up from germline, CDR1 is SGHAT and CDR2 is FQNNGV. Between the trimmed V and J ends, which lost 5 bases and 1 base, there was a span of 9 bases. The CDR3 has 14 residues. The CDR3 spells CASSPAGSYNEQFF. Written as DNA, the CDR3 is TGTGCCAGCAGCCCGGCCGGGTCCTACAATGAGCAGTTCTTC.

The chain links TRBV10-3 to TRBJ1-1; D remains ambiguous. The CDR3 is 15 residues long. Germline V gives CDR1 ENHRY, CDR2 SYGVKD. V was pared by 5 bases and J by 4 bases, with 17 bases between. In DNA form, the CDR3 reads TGTGCCATCAGTAAGGTGACCCTCAGCGGCACTGAAGCTTTCTTT. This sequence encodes CAISKVTLSGTEAFF.

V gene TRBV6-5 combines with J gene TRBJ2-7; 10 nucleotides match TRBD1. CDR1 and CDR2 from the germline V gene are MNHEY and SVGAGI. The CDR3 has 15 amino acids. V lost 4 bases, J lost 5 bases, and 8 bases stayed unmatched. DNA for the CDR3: TGTGCCAGCAGTTTTACCGGGACAGGGGTAAACGAGCAGTACTTC. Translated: CASSFTGTGVNEQYF.

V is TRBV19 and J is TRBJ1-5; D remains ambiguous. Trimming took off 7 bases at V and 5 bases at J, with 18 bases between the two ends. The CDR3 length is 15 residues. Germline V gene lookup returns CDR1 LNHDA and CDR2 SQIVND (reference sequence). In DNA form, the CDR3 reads TGTGCCAGTACCAAACTCGGGAGGGTAGATCAGCCCCAGCATTTT. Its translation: CASTKLGRVDQPQHF. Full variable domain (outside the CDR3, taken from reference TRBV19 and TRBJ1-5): DGGITQSPKYLFRKEGQNVTLSCEQNLNHDAMYWYRQDPGQGLRLIYYSQIVNDFQKGDIAEGYSVSREKKESFPLTVTSAQKNPTAFYLCASTKLGRVDQPQHFGDGTRLSIL.

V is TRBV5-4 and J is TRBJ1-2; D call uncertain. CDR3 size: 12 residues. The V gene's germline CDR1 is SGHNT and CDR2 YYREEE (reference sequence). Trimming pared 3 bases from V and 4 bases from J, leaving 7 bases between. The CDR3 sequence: CASSSPGYGYTF. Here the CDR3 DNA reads TGTGCCAGCAGCTCCCCAGGCTATGGCTACACCTTC.

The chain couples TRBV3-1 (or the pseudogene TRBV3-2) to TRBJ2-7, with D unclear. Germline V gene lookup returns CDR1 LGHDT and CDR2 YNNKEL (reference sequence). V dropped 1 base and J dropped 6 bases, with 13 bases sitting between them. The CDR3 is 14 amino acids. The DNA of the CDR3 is TGTGCCAGCAGCCAAGTTGCGAGTTCGGGCGAGCAGTACTTC. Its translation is CASSQVASSGEQYF.

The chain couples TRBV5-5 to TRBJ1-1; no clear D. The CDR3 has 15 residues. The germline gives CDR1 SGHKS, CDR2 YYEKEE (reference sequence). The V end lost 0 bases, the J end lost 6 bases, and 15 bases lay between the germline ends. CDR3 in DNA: TGTGCCAGCAGCTTGGATATGGCCGGAGTCTCTGAAGCTTTCTTT. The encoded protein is CASSLDMAGVSEAFF.

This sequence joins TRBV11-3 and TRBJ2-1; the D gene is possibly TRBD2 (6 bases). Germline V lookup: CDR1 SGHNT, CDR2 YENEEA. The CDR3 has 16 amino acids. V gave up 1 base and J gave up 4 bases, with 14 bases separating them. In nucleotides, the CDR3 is TGTGCCAGCAGCTTAGCCCCGGGACTCCCATACAATGAGCAGTTCTTC. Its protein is CASSLAPGLPYNEQFF.

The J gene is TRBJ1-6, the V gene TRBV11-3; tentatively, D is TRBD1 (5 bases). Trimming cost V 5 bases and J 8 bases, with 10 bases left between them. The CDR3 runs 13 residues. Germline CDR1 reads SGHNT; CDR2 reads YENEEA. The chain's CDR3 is CASSRRRDSPLHF. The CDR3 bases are TGTGCCAGCAGCCGCCGCAGGGATTCACCCCTCCACTTT.

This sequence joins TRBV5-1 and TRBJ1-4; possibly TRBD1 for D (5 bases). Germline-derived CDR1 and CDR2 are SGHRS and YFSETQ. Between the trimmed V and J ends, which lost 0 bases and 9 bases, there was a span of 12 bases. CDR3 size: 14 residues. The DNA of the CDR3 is TGCGCCAGCAGCTTGGGCGACAGTTCTCAAAAACTGTTTTTT. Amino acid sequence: CASSLGDSSQKLFF. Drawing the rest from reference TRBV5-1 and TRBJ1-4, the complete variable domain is KAGVTQTPRYLIKTRGQQVTLSCSPISGHRSVSWYQQTPGQGLQFLFEYFSETQRNKGNFPGRFSGRQFSNSRSEMNVSTLELGDSALYLCASSLGDSSQKLFFGSGTQLSVL.

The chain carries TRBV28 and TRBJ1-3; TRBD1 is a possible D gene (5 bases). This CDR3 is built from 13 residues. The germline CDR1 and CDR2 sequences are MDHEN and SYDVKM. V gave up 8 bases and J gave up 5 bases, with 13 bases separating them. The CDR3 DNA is TGTGCCAGCTTTGGGCAGGGTAGAAACACCATATATTTT. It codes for CASFGQGRNTIYF.

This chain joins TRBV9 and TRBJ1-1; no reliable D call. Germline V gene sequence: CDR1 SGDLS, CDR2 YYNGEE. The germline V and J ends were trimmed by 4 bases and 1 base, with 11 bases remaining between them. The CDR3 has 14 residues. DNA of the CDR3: TGTGCCAGCAGCCCCCGGGGAACGAACACTGAAGCTTTCTTT. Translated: CASSPRGTNTEAFF.

In DNA, the CDR3 is TGTGCCAGCAGATTACCCTATTCACCCCTCCACTTT. Residues: CASRLPYSPLHF. The chain is built from TRBV12-3 or TRBV12-4 and TRBJ1-6; D gene unclear. CDR3 length: 12 amino acids. V was pared by 6 bases and J by 8 bases, with 8 bases between.

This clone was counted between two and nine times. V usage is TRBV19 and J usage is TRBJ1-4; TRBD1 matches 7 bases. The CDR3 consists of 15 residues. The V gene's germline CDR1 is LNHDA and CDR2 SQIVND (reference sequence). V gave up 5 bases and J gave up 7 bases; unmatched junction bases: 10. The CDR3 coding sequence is TGTGCCAGTAGTTACCAACAGGGGCGAGGTGAAAAACTGTTTTTT. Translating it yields CASSYQQGRGEKLFF.

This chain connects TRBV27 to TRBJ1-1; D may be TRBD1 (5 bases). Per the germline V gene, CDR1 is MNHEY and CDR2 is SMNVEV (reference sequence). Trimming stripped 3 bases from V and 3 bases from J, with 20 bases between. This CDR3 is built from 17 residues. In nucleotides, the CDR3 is TGTGCCAGCAGTTTCGCCTACTTCGCGGGACGGTACACTGAAGCTTTCTTT. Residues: CASSFAYFAGRYTEAFF.

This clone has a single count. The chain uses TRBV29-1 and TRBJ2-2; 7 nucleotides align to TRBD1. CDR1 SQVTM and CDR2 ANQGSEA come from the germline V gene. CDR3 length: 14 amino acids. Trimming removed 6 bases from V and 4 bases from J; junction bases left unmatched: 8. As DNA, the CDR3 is TGCAGCGTCGACAGGGATATGGGCACCGGGGAGCTGTTTTTT. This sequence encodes CSVDRDMGTGELFF.

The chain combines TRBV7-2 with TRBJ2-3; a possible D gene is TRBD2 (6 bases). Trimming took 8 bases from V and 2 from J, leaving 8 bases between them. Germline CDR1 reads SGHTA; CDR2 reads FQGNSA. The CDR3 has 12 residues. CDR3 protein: CASGGFTDTQYF. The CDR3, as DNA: TGTGCCAGCGGAGGGTTCACAGATACGCAGTATTTT.

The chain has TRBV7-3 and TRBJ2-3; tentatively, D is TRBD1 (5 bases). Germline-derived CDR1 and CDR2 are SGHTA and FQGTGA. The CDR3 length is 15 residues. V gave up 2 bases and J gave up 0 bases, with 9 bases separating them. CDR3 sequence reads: CASSLAGASTDTQYF. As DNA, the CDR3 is TGTGCCAGCAGCTTAGCTGGGGCTAGCACAGATACGCAGTATTTT.

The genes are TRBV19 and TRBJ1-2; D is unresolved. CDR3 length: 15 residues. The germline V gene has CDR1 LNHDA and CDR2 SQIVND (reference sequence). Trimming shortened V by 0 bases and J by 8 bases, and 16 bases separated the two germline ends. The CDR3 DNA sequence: TGTGCCAGTAGTATAGATGGAAGACTCCCGGGAGGCTACACCTTC. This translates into CASSIDGRLPGGYTF.

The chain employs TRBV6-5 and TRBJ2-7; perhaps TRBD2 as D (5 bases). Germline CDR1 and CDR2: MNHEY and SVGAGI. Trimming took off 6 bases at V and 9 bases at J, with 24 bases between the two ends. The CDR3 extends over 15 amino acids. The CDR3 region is CASSPAGMGSLRQYV. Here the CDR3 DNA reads TGTGCCAGCAGCCCGGCCGGGATGGGGTCTTTGAGGCAGTACGTC.

As DNA, the CDR3 is TGTGCCAGCTCCGCGGGGGGGACTGAAGCTTTCTTT. Its protein product is CASSAGGTEAFF. This chain connects TRBV12-3 or TRBV12-4 to TRBJ1-1, with D possibly being TRBD1 (5 bases). The CDR3 runs 12 residues. With 8 bases removed from V and 5 bases from J, the gap between germline ends came to 12 bases.

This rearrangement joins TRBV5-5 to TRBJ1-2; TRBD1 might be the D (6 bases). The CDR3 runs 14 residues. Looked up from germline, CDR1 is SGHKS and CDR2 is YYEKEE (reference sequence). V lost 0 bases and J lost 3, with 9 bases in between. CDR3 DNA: TGTGCCAGCAGCTTGGCGGCAGGGGACTATGGCTACACCTTC. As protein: CASSLAAGDYGYTF.

CDR3 nucleotide sequence: TGTGCCAGCAGCGCGAGGACAGAATCTTTAAGCAATCAGCCCCAGCATTTT. This encodes CASSARTESLSNQPQHF. The chain links TRBV7-3 to TRBJ1-5; TRBD1 might be the D (6 bases). Per germline, CDR1 SGHTA and CDR2 FQGTGA. Trimming removed 5 bases from V and 1 base from J, with 18 bases in between. The CDR3 runs 17 residues.

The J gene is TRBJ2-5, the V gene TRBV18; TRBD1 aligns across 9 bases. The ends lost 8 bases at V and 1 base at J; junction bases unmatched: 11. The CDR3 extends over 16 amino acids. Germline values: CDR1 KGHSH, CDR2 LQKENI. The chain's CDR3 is CASRNPGTGTQETQYF. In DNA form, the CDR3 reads TGTGCCAGCCGCAACCCGGGGACAGGGACCCAAGAGACCCAGTACTTC.